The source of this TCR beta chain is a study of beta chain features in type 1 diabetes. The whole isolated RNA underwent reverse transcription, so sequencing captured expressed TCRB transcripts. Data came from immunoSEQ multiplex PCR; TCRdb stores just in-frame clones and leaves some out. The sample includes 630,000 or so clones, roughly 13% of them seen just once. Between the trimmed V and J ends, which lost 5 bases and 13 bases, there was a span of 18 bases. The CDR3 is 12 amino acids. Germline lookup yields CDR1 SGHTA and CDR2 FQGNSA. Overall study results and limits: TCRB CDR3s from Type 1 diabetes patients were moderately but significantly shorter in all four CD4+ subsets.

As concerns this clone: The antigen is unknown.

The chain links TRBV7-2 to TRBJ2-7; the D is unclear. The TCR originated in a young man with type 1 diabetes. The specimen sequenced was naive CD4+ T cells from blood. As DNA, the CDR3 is TGTGCCAGCAGCCCCGGTGGCGCCCTGAATTACTTC. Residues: CASSPGGALNYF.